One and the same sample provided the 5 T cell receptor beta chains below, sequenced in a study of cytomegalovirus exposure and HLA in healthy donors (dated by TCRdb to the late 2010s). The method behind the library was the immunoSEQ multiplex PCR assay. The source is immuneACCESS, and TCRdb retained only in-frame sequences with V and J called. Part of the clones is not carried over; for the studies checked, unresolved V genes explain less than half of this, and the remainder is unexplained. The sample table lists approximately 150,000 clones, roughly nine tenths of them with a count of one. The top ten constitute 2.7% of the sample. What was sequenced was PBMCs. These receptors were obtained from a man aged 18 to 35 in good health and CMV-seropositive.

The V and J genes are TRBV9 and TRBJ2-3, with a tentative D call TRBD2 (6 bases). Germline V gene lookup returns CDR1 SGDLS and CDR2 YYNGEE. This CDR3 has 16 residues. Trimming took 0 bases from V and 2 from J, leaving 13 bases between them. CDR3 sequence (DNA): TGTGCCAGCAGCGTAGGAGGGACTCCCTTCACAGATACGCAGTATTTT. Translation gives CASSVGGTPFTDTQYF.

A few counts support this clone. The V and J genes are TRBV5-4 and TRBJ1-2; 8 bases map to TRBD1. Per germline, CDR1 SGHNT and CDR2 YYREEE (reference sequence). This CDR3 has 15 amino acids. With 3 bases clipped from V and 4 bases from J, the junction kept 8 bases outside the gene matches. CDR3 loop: CASSSLLGQGYGYTF. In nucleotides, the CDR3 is TGTGCCAGCAGCTCGTTGCTTGGACAGGGCTATGGCTACACCTTC.

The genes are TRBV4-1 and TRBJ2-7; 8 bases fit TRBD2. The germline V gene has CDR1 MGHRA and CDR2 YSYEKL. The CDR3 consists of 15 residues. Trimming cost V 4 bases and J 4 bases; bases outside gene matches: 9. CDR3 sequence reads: CASSPRAGGTYEQYF. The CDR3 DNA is TGCGCCAGCAGCCCCCGGGCGGGGGGCACATACGAGCAGTACTTC.

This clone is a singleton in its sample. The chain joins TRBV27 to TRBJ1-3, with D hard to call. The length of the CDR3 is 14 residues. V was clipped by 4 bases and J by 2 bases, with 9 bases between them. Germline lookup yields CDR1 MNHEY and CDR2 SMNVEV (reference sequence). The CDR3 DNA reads TGTGCCAGCAGTTCACACCCCACTGGAAACACCATATATTTT. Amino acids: CASSSHPTGNTIYF.

The CDR3, as DNA: TGTGCCAGCGTAGCGGGAGGGCGCCAGGTAGGGCAGTACTTC. This gives the protein CASVAGGRQVGQYF. The genes are TRBV7-9 and TRBJ2-7; 11 bases fit TRBD2. Looked up from germline, CDR1 is SEHNR and CDR2 is FQNEAQ (reference sequence). Trimming at V came to 8 bases and at J to 9 bases, leaving 12 bases not matched to a gene. CDR3 length: 14 amino acids.